This T cell receptor beta chain was captured in a study of TIL therapy for anti-PD-1-resistant metastatic lung cancer. Study context: Most patients had lung adenocarcinoma; a handful of tumors were EGFR-mutant, two ALK-rearranged; half smoked currently or formerly.

CDR3 size: 16 residues. Unmatched junction bases numbered 15, after V lost 8 bases and J lost 8 bases. From germline, CDR1 is SGHAT and CDR2 FQNNGV. The study's findings and limits: This highly selected cohort may not generalize to typical lung cancer patients.

Time point indicated: pre-treatment sample, taken before nivolumab and TIL therapy. Comment on this clone: What it binds is unknown.

The libraries were made with immunoSEQ v3. Assay: immunoSEQ multiplex PCR; the TCRdb copy retains only in-frame clones and omits some. The sample shows 16,000 or so clones, 74% of them seen only once. The sequence was obtained from a person aged 25 to 80 with non-small cell lung cancer. The rearrangement uses TRBV11-2 and TRBJ2-1, with 10 bases lining up with TRBD2. The input for sequencing was blood, taken at baseline. The DNA of the CDR3 is TGTGCCAGCTGCCTCACAAAGCGGGGGGGTTGGTATGAGCAGTTCTTC. Amino acids: CASCLTKRGGWYEQFF.